The sequence of this T cell receptor beta chain was determined in a study of blood T cells in healthy people across ages. On this clonotype: The target antigen is unknown.

The authors ran a second PCR of about 6 to 11 cycles using a sample-barcoded 5' primer and a J-beta primer mix. MiXCR, applied by TCRdb to the 5' RACE reads, yields one record per CDR3 protein. In the table there are over 700,000 distinct CDR3 sequences, 20% to 25% of which are singletons. Study-level results: Long-lived and aged donors differed, with more naive CD4+ cells and higher diversity in the long-lived.

There are 13 residues in the CDR3. V was cut by 5 bases and J by 4 bases, with 14 bases left in between. CDR1 is DFQATT, CDR2 SNEGSKA, per germline (reference sequence). This same sample was also part of a study on T cells of mothers and their children.

The sequence was obtained from a boy between 10 and 17 years old in good health. Sequenced input: blood. The chain joins TRBV20-1 to TRBJ1-1; D unresolved. The CDR3 reads CSASSYKITEAFF. CDR3 nucleotide sequence: TGCAGTGCTTCTTCATACAAGATCACTGAAGCTTTCTTT.